These 28 T cell receptor beta chains originate from one sample sequenced in a study of post-analysis software for immune sequencing data. The antigens of these receptors remain unknown. Study-wide results and caveats: The study found TRBV5-6, TRBV5-1 and TRBV20-1 among five or six TRBV segments more frequent in patients than controls.

Carried by the TCR beta cDNA libraries were unique molecular identifiers. TCRdb analysed the PCR reads with MiXCR anew, one entry per CDR3 protein. The table lists hundreds of thousands of distinct CDR3 sequences, 25% to 30% of them singletons, with more than 0.45% in the top ten. Specimen: blood. Every receptor here comes from a girl aged 5 to 17 with multiple sclerosis.

The rearrangement uses TRBV6-6 and TRBJ2-1, with D maybe TRBD2 (5 bases). The CDR3 is 16 residues long. The ends were cut back, 5 bases at V and 9 bases at J, with 23 bases in the middle. CDR1 and CDR2 (germline): MNHNY, SVGAGI (reference sequence). The CDR3 is CASSPPGARRAREQFF. In DNA, the CDR3 is TGTGCCAGCAGTCCCCCGGGTGCTAGGCGGGCACGTGAGCAGTTCTTC.

This clonotype was seen a handful of times. The genes are TRBV29-1 and TRBJ2-1, with D tentatively TRBD1 (6 bases). The CDR3 runs 13 residues. Germline V gives CDR1 SQVTM, CDR2 ANQGSEA. The V gene lost 7 bases and the J gene lost 8 bases, with 18 bases spanning the gap. The CDR3, as DNA: TGCAGCGCCCAGGGGAGTCCAACGGATGAGCAGTTCTTC. Translation gives CSAQGSPTDEQFF.

This clonotype was observed a few times. The chain has TRBV6-1 and TRBJ2-1; 12 bases match TRBD2. CDR1 is MNHNS, CDR2 SASEGT, per germline. Trimming at V came to 7 bases and at J to 4 bases, leaving 17 bases not matched to a gene. CDR3 length: 19 residues. CDR3 DNA: TGTGCCAGCACTAGACTCCGGACTAGCGGGACCGCGTGGTACAATGAGCAGTTCTTC. Amino acid sequence: CASTRLRTSGTAWYNEQFF.

Concerning this clonotype itself: The junction does not match germline at one end; this may be a read error. The chain couples TRBV20-1 to TRBJ2-7; D is uncertain. The CDR3 is 14 amino acids. The germline V gene has CDR1 DFQATT and CDR2 SNEGSKA (reference sequence). CDR3 region: CNAREVPSSYEQYF. CDR3 DNA sequence: TGCAATGCTAGAGAGGTCCCTAGCTCCTACGAGCAGTACTTC.

This clonotype was detected only a few times. This chain joins TRBV5-1 and TRBJ2-5; tentative D call: TRBD2 (5 bases). CDR3 length: 16 amino acids. Germline V gives CDR1 SGHRS, CDR2 YFSETQ. V gave up 0 bases and J gave up 4 bases, with 16 bases separating them. The CDR3 is CASSLGSVGGGETQYF. In DNA form, the CDR3 reads TGCGCCAGCAGCTTGGGTTCGGTCGGAGGCGGAGAGACCCAGTACTTC.

V usage is TRBV5-1 and J usage is TRBJ1-5; the D gene is possibly TRBD1 (6 bases). Germline CDR1 SGHRS, CDR2 YFSETQ. The V and J ends lost 4 bases and 7 bases respectively, with 15 bases between them. This CDR3 spans 14 amino acids. The chain's CDR3 is CASSGGGSGQPQHF. As DNA, the CDR3 is TGCGCCAGCAGCGGAGGGGGATCCGGGCAGCCCCAGCATTTT. Supplemented by reference TRBV5-1 and TRBJ1-5, the full variable domain reads KAGVTQTPRYLIKTRGQQVTLSCSPISGHRSVSWYQQTPGQGLQFLFEYFSETQRNKGNFPGRFSGRQFSNSRSEMNVSTLELGDSALYLCASSGGGSGQPQHFGDGTRLSIL.

The chain links TRBV14 to TRBJ2-3, with 9 bases fitting TRBD2. Germline lookup yields CDR1 SGHDN and CDR2 FVKESK. Losses at the gene ends were 0 bases for V and 6 bases for J; bases not matched to a gene: 7. The CDR3 has 16 residues. The CDR3 DNA reads as TGTGCCAGCAGCCAAGAGCGGGGGGGCCTACGTGATACGCAGTATTTT. This translates into CASSQERGGLRDTQYF.

This clonotype came up a few times. This rearrangement joins TRBV28 to TRBJ2-4, with TRBD2 identical over 7 bases. The assigned J gene may be wrong: the sequence end matches TRBJ2-5 better. This CDR3 region has 14 residues. Germline CDR1 is MDHEN and CDR2 is SYDVKM. This chain's CDR3 is CASSFALGGETQYF. The CDR3 DNA reads TGTGCCAGCAGTTTTGCTTTGGGAGGGGAGACCCAGTACTTC.

As regards this clonotype: With a much larger clone just one base away, this may be a read error. The chain carries TRBV4-3 and TRBJ2-7, with 7 nucleotides matching TRBD2. The J segment lost 2 bases and the V segment lost 1 base, leaving 5 bases of the junction unmatched. The CDR3 runs 15 residues. Germline V lookup: CDR1 LGHNA, CDR2 YSLEER. CDR3 residues: CASSQGAGAPYEQYF. DNA of the CDR3: TGCGCCAGCAGCCAAGGGGCGGGAGCTCCCTACGAGCAGTACTTC.

This clonotype was observed a handful of times. The chain recombines TRBV20-1 with TRBJ2-3; 7 nucleotides line up with TRBD2. Trimming removed 8 bases from V and 5 bases from J; junction bases left unmatched: 13. Germline values: CDR1 DFQATT, CDR2 SNEGSKA (reference sequence). CDR3 length equals 14 residues. CDR3 loop: CSTTRASGQDTQYF. CDR3 sequence (DNA): TGCAGTACCACCAGGGCTAGCGGACAAGATACGCAGTATTTT.

The chain links TRBV7-8 to TRBJ1-1; weak D call: TRBD1 (5 bases). The CDR3 has 14 amino acids. Germline V gene data show CDR1 as SGHVS and CDR2 as FQNEAQ. Trimming left V 5 bases short and J 5 bases short, with 15 bases between. Here the CDR3 DNA reads TGTGCCAGCAGCCGCCGCTTACAGGAGACTGAAGCTTTCTTT. Protein product: CASSRRLQETEAFF.

Only a few counts were recorded for this clonotype. This sequence joins TRBV20-1 and TRBJ2-7; 11 bases are shared with TRBD2. The CDR3 has 15 residues. The junction had 8 bases not matched to a gene; V was cut back by 6 bases and J by 1 base. The germline CDR1 and CDR2 sequences are DFQATT and SNEGSKA (reference sequence). The chain's CDR3 is CSANTGTSGSYEQYF. The CDR3 region has the DNA TGCAGTGCAAATACCGGGACTAGCGGTTCCTACGAGCAGTACTTC.

The V call is TRBV29-1, the J call TRBJ2-2, with TRBD1 as a possible D gene (6 bases). This CDR3 has 14 residues. Trimming stripped 4 bases from V and 2 bases from J, with 11 bases between. In germline, CDR1 is SQVTM, CDR2 ANQGSEA. The CDR3 reads CSVVRTDNTGELFF. Written as DNA, the CDR3 is TGCAGCGTTGTTCGGACAGACAACACCGGGGAGCTGTTTTTT.

There are a few counts of this clonotype. One junction end disagrees with the germline gene, perhaps due to a read error. The genes are TRBV20-1 and TRBJ2-7; a possible D gene is TRBD2 (5 bases). The DNA end is more similar to TRBJ2-5, so the J call may be wrong. The CDR3 has 14 residues. CDR1 and CDR2 from the germline V gene are DFQATT and SNEGSKA (reference sequence). This CDR3 is CSTRVAQLEETQYF. CDR3 coding DNA: TGCAGTACTAGAGTCGCCCAGCTCGAAGAGACCCAGTACTTC.

This clonotype was counted at least ten times. The chain's CDR3 is CASSPFSTGELFF. Written as DNA, the CDR3 is TGTGCCAGCAGCCCATTCAGTACCGGGGAGCTGTTTTTT. The rearrangement uses TRBV14 and TRBJ2-2; D is uncertain. Germline CDR1 and CDR2: SGHDN and FVKESK. Trimming left V 4 bases short and J 5 bases short, with 8 bases between. The length of the CDR3 is 13 residues.

This chain connects TRBV10-3 to TRBJ2-3; 11 nucleotides line up with TRBD2. J lost 9 bases, V lost 7 bases, and 15 bases had no gene match. The CDR3 contains 16 residues. CDR1 and CDR2 (germline): ENHRY, SYGVKD. The CDR3 DNA is TGTGCCATCACCGACCCGGGACTAGCGGCCCCTGGCACGCAGTATTTT. It encodes CAITDPGLAAPGTQYF.

This clonotype was seen more than once but under ten times. This chain uses TRBV3-1 with TRBJ2-1, with 9 bases fitting TRBD2. The CDR3 spans 16 residues. Germline CDR1 LGHDT, CDR2 YNNKEL (reference sequence). Unmatched junction bases numbered 9, after V lost 4 bases and J lost 5 bases. CDR3 protein: CASSLESGGSDNEQFF. CDR3 in DNA: TGTGCCAGCAGCCTCGAGAGCGGGGGGTCTGACAATGAGCAGTTCTTC.

The chain joins TRBV6-5 to TRBJ2-6; TRBD1 matches 7 bases. J lost 1 base, V lost 4 bases, and 4 bases had no gene match. CDR1 is MNHEY, CDR2 SVGAGI, per germline. The CDR3 spans 16 residues. CDR3 DNA sequence: TGTGCCAGCAGTTGGGGACAGATGTCTGGGGCCAACGTCCTGACTTTC. It codes for CASSWGQMSGANVLTF.

The J gene is TRBJ2-1, the V gene TRBV20-1, with 7 bases identical to TRBD2. Unmatched junction bases numbered 7, after V lost 5 bases and J lost 9 bases. Germline V gives CDR1 DFQATT, CDR2 SNEGSKA (reference sequence). The CDR3 has 12 amino acids. The CDR3 DNA sequence: TGCAGTGCTGGGGGGGGGTTAGGTGAGCAGTTCTTC. This translates into CSAGGGLGEQFF.

This clonotype was seen a single time. The V gene is TRBV28, the J gene TRBJ2-7; D may match TRBD1 or TRBD2 (6 bases each). The V gene's germline CDR1 is MDHEN and CDR2 SYDVKM. Deletions cut 4 bases from V and 4 bases from J, with 11 bases between. This CDR3 region has 13 residues. The CDR3 DNA sequence: TGTGCCAGCAGTTATAGGGGGACTTACGAGCAGTACGTC. Protein product: CASSYRGTYEQYV.

Regarding this clonotype: Relative to the germline gene, one junction end is altered; a read error may explain this. The V call is TRBV9, the J call TRBJ2-1, with 7 nucleotides matching TRBD2. The CDR3 loop spans 16 amino acids. In germline, CDR1 is SGDLS, CDR2 YYNGEE. The CDR3 region has the DNA TGTGTCAGCAGCGTAGGGGCTAGCGGAAACTACAATGAGCAGTTCTTC. Translating it yields CVSSVGASGNYNEQFF.

This clonotype was seen only a few times. The chain has TRBV9 and TRBJ2-1; D not resolved. The germline CDR1 and CDR2 sequences are SGDLS and YYNGEE. The CDR3 spans 15 residues. V dropped 3 bases and J dropped 4 bases, with 14 bases sitting between them. Here the CDR3 DNA reads TGTGCCAGCAGCGGCCGAGTGGGCGATTACAATGAGCAGTTCTTC. It translates to CASSGRVGDYNEQFF. Together with reference TRBV9 and TRBJ2-1, the CDR3 gives the full variable domain: DSGVTQTPKHLITATGQRVTLRCSPRSGDLSVYWYQQSLDQGLQFLIQYYNGEERAKGNILERFSAQQFPDLHSELNLSSLELGDSALYFCASSGRVGDYNEQFFGPGTRLTVL.

The V gene is TRBV10-3, the J gene TRBJ2-4, with 7 bases aligning to TRBD1. Looked up from germline, CDR1 is ENHRY and CDR2 is SYGVKD. This CDR3 is 14 amino acids long. V dropped 10 bases and J dropped 1; count of bases not matched to a gene: 7. The CDR3 DNA reads TGTGCCACCACAACAGGGGCGGCCAAAAACATTCAGTACTTC. Translation gives CATTTGAAKNIQYF.

This clonotype has more than one count but fewer than ten. The chain links TRBV7-2 to TRBJ2-1, with D hard to call. V lost 7 bases and J lost 10, with 11 bases in between. The CDR3 runs 11 residues. Germline lookup yields CDR1 SGHTA and CDR2 FQGNSA. CDR3 sequence reads: CASTITWEQFF. DNA of the CDR3: TGTGCCAGCACCATCACATGGGAGCAGTTCTTC.

This clonotype was picked up one time. CDR3 sequence: CASSRRRGMNTEAFF. CDR3 DNA sequence: TGTGCCAGCAGTCGCCGCAGGGGAATGAACACTGAAGCTTTCTTT. The chain combines TRBV6-6 with TRBJ1-1, with a tentative D call TRBD1 (6 bases). CDR1 MNHNY and CDR2 SVGAGI come from the germline V gene (reference sequence). This CDR3 has 15 amino acids. V was clipped by 5 bases and J by 0 bases, with 13 bases between them.

The CDR3 sequence is CASSQDFAGGGYEQYF. In DNA form, the CDR3 reads TGCGCCAGCAGCCAAGACTTCGCGGGAGGAGGCTACGAGCAGTACTTC. The chain links TRBV4-3 to TRBJ2-7, with TRBD2 matching 8 bases. The CDR3 has 16 amino acids. Germline CDR1 is LGHNA and CDR2 is YSLEER. The V and J ends lost 0 bases and 3 bases, in that order; junction bases with no gene match: 7.

Only a few counts were recorded for this clonotype. This chain links TRBV7-9 with TRBJ1-2; 7 bases map to TRBD1. The trim removed 9 bases at V and 8 bases at J, leaving 12 bases unmatched. Germline-derived CDR1 and CDR2 are SEHNR and FQNEAQ (reference sequence). The CDR3 runs to 13 residues. CDR3 nucleotides: TGTGCCAGTGAGGACAGGACGACCCTAGGCTACACCTTC. Amino acids: CASEDRTTLGYTF.

This sequence joins TRBV20-1 and TRBJ2-1, with D uncertain. CDR1 is DFQATT, CDR2 SNEGSKA, per germline (reference sequence). Trimming stripped 2 bases from V and 8 bases from J, with 16 bases between. The CDR3 is 14 residues long. The CDR3 DNA is TGCAGTGCTAGACCCACTACTGGAAGATATGAGCAGTTCTTC. Protein sequence: CSARPTTGRYEQFF.